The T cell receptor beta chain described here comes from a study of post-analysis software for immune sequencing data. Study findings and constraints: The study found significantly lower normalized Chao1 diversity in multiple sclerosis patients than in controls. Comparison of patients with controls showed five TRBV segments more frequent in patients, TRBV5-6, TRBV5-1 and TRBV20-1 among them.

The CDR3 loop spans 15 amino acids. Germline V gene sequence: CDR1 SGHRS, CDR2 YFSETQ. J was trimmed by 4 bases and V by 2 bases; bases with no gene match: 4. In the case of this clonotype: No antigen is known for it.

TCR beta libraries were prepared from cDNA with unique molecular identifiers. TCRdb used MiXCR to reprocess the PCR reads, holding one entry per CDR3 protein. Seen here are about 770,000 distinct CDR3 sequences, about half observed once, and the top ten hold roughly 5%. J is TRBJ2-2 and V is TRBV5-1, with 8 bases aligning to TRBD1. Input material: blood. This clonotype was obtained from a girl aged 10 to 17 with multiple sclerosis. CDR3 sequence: CASSLVGQVTGELFF. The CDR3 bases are TGCGCCAGCAGCTTAGTGGGACAGGTCACCGGGGAGCTGTTTTTT. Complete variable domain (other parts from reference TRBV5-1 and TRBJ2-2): KAGVTQTPRYLIKTRGQQVTLSCSPISGHRSVSWYQQTPGQGLQFLFEYFSETQRNKGNFPGRFSGRQFSNSRSEMNVSTLELGDSALYLCASSLVGQVTGELFFGEGSRLTVL.